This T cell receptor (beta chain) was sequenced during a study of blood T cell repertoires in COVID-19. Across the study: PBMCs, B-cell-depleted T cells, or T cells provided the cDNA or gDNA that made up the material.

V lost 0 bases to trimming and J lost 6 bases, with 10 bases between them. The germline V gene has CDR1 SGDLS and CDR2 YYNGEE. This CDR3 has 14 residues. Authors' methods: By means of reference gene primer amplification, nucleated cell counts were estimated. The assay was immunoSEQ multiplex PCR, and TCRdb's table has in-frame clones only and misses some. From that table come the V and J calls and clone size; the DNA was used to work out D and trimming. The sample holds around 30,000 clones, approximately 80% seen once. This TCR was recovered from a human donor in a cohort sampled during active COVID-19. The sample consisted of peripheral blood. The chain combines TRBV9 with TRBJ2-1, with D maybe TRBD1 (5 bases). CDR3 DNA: TGTGCCAGCAGCGTAGGACAGATATTCAATGAGCAGTTCTTC. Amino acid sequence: CASSVGQIFNEQFF.